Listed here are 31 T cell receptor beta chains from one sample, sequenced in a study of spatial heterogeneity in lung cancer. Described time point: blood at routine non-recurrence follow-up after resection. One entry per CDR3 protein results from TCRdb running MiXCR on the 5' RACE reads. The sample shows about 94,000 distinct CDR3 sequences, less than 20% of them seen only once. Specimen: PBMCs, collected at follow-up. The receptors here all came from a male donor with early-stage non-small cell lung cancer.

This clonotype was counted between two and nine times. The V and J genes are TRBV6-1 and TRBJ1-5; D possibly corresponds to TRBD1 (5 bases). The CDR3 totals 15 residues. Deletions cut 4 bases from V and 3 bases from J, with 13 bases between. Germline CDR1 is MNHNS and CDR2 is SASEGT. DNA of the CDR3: TGTGCCAGCAGTGGGGCTCAGGGAAACAATCAGCCCCAGCATTTT. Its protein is CASSGAQGNNQPQHF.

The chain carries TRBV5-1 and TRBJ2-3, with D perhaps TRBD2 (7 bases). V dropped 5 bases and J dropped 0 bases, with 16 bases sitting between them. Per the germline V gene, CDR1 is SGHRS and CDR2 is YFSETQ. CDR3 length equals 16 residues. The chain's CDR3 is CASRVGAGVSTDTQYF. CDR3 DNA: TGCGCCAGCAGAGTGGGGGCGGGAGTTAGCACAGATACGCAGTATTTT.

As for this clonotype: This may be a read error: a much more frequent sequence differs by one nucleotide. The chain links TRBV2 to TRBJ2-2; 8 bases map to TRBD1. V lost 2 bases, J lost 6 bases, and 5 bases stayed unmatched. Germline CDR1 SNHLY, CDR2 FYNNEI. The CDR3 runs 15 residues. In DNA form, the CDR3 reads TGTGCCAGCAGTGAACAGGGGGCGGGCGCCGGGGAGCTGTTTTTT. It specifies CASSEQGAGAGELFF.

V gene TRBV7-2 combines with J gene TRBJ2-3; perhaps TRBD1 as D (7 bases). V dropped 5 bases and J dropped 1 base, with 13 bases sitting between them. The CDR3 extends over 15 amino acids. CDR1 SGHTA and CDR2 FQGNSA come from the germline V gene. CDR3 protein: CASSRQGGGTDTQYF. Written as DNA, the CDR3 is TGTGCCAGCAGCCGCCAGGGGGGAGGCACAGATACGCAGTATTTT.

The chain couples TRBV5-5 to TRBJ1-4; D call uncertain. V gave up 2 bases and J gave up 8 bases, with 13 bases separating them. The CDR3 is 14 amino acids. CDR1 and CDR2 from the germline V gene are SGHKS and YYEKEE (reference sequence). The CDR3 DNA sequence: TGTGCCAGCAGCTTCCTCCGGACGGGCGAAAAACTGTTTTTT. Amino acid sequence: CASSFLRTGEKLFF.

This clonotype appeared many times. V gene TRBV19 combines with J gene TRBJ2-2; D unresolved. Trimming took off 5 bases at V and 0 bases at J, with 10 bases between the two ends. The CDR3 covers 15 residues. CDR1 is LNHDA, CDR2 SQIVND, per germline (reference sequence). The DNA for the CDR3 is TGTGCCAGTAGTCCAATGGCAACGAACACCGGGGAGCTGTTTTTT. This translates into CASSPMATNTGELFF. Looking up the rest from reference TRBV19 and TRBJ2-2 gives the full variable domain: DGGITQSPKYLFRKEGQNVTLSCEQNLNHDAMYWYRQDPGQGLRLIYYSQIVNDFQKGDIAEGYSVSREKKESFPLTVTSAQKNPTAFYLCASSPMATNTGELFFGEGSRLTVL.

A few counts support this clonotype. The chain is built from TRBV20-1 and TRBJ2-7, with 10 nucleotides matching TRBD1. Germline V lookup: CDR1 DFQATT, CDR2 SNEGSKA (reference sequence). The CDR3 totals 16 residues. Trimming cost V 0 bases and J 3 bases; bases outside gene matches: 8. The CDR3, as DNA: TGCAGTGCTAGAGATTCTAGGGGACAGGGGATCTACGAGCAGTACTTC. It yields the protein CSARDSRGQGIYEQYF.

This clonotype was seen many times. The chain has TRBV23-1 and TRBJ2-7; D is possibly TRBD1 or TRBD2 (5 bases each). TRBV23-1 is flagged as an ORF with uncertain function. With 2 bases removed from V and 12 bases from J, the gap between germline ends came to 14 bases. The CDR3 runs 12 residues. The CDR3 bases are TGCGCCAGCAGTCAAGGGACGACTCAATGGTACGTC. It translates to CASSQGTTQWYV.

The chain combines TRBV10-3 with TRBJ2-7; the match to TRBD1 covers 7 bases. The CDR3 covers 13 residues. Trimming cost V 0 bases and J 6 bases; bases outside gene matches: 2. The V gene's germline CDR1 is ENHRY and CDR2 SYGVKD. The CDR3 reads CAISESTGSEQYV. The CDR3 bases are TGTGCCATCAGTGAGTCGACAGGGTCCGAGCAGTACGTC.

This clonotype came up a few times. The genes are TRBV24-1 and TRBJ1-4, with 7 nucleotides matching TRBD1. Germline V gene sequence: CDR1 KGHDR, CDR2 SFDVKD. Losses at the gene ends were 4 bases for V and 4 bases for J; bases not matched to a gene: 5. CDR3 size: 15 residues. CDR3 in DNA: TGTGCCACCAGTGACGGGACAGCGGTTAATGAAAAACTGTTTTTT. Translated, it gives CATSDGTAVNEKLFF.

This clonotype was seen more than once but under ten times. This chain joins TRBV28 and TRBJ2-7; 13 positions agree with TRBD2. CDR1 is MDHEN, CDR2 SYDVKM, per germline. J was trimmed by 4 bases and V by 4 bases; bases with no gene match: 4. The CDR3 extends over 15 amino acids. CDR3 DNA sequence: TGTGCCAGCAGTTCCCGGACTAGCGGGGGATACGAGCAGTACGTC. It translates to CASSSRTSGGYEQYV.

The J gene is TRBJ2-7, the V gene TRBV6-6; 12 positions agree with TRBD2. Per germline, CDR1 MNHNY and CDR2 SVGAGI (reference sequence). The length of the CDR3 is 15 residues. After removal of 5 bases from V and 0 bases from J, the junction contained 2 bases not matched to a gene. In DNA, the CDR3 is TGTGCCAGCAGTGCGACTAGCGGGAGCTCCTACGAGCAGTACTTC. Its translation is CASSATSGSSYEQYF.

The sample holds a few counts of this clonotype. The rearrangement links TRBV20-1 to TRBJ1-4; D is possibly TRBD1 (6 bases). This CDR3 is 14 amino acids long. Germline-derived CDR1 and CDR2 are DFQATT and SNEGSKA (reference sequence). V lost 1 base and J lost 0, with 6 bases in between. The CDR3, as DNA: TGCAGTGCTAGAGGGACAGCAACTAATGAAAAACTGTTTTTT. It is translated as CSARGTATNEKLFF.

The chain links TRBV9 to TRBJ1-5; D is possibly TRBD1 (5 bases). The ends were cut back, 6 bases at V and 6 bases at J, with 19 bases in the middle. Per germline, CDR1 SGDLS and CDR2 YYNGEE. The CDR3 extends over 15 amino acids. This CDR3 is CASNPPQDSSQPQHF. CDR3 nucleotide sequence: TGTGCCAGCAACCCTCCACAGGATAGTTCTCAGCCCCAGCATTTT.

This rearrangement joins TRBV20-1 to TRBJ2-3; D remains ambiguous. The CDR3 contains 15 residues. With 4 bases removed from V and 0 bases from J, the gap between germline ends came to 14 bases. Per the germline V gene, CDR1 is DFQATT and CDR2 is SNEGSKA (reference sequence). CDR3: CSATLVMDSTDTQYF. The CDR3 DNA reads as TGCAGTGCTACCCTCGTTATGGATAGCACAGATACGCAGTATTTT.

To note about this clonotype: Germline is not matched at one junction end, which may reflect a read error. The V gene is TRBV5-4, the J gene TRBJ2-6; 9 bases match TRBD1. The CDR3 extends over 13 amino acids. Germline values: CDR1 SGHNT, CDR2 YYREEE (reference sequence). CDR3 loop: CASSFPGQGGESF. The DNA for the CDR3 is TGTGCCAGCAGCTTTCCGGGACAGGGAGGGGAATCTTTC.

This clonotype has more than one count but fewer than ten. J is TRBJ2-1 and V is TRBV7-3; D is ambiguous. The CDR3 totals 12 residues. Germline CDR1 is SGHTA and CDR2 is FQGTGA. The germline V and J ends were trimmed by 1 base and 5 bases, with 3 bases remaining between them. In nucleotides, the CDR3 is TGTGCCAGCAGCTTAAGCAACAATGAGCAGTTCTTC. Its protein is CASSLSNNEQFF.

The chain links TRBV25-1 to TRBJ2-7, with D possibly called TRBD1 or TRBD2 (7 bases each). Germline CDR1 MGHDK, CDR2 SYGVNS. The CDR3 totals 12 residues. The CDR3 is CAAGQNFYEQYF. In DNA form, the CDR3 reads TGTGCAGCGGGACAGAACTTCTACGAGCAGTACTTC.

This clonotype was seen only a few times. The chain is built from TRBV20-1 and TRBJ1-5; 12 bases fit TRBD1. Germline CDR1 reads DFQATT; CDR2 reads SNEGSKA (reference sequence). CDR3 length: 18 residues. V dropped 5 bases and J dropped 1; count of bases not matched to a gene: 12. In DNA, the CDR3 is TGCAGTGCTGGGAGAGGGACAGGGGGCGATAGAAGCAATCAGCCCCAGCATTTT. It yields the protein CSAGRGTGGDRSNQPQHF.

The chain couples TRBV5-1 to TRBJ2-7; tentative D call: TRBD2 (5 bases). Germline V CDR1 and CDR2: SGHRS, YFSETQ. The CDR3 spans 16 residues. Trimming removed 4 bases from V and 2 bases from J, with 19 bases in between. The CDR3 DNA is TGCGCCAGCAGCCCACTGACGGACTTTAACCCCTACGAGCAGTACTTC. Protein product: CASSPLTDFNPYEQYF.

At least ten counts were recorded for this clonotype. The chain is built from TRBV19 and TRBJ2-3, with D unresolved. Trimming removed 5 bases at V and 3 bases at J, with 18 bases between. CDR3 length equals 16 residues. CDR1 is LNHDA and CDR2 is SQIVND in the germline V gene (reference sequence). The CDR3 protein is CASSPGGISVTDTQYF. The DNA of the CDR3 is TGTGCCAGTAGTCCAGGTGGCATCTCGGTAACAGATACGCAGTATTTT.

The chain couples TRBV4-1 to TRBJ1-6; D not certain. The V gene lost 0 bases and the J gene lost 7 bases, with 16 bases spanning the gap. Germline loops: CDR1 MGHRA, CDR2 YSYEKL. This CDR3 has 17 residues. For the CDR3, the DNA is TGCGCCAGCAGCCAAGATCAGCCCCGCAGGCTAAATTCACCCCTCCACTTT. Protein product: CASSQDQPRRLNSPLHF.

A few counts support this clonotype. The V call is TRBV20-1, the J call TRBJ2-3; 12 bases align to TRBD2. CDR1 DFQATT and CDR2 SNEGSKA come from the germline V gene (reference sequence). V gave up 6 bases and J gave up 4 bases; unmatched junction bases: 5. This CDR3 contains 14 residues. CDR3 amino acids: CSATLAGGPDTQYF. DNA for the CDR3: TGCAGTGCAACTCTAGCGGGGGGGCCAGATACGCAGTATTTT.

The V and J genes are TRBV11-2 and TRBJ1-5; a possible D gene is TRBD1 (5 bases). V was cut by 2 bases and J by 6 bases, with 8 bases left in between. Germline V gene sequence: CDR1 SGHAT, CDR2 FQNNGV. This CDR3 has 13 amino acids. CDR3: CASSLRGGQPQHF. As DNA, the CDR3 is TGTGCCAGCAGCTTAAGGGGTGGTCAGCCCCAGCATTTT.

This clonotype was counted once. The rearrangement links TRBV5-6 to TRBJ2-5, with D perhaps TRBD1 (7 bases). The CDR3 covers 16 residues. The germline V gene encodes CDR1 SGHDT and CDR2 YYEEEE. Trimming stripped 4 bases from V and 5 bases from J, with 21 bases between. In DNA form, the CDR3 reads TGTGCCAGCAGCCCGGGAGCACAGGGGAGTTGGGAGACCCAGTACTTC. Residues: CASSPGAQGSWETQYF.

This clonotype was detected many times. CDR3 amino acids: CASSRHTDTQYF. The CDR3 DNA follows: TGTGCCAGCAGCCGGCACACAGATACGCAGTATTTT. The chain joins TRBV3-1 to TRBJ2-3; D is ambiguous. The V end lost 4 bases, the J end lost 2 bases, and 4 bases lay between the germline ends. Per germline, CDR1 LGHDT and CDR2 YNNKEL (reference sequence). The CDR3 is made up of 12 amino acids.

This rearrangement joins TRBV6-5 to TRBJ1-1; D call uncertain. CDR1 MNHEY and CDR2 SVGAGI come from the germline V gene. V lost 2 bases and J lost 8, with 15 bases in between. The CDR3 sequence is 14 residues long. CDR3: CASSYAVHAGEAFF. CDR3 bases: TGTGCCAGCAGTTACGCAGTACATGCTGGCGAAGCTTTCTTT.

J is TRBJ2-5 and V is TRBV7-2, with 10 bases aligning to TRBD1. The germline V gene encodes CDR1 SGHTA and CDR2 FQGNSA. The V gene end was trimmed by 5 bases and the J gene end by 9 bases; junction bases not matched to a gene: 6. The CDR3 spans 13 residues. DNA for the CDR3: TGTGCCAGCAGCCTCCCGGGACAGGGGCCCCAGTACTTC. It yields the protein CASSLPGQGPQYF.

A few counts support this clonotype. CDR3 amino acids: CASSHEKGDTQYF. As DNA, the CDR3 is TGCGCCAGCAGCCACGAGAAAGGGGATACGCAGTATTTT. The chain combines TRBV4-1 with TRBJ2-3; D is unclear. CDR1 and CDR2 (germline): MGHRA, YSYEKL. This CDR3 has 13 residues. V was pared by 3 bases and J by 6 bases, with 10 bases between.

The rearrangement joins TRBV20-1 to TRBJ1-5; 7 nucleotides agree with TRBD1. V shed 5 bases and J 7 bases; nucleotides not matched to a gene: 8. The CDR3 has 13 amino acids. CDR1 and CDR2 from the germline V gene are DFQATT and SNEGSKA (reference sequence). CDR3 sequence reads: CSAQPTGDQPQHF. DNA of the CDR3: TGCAGTGCTCAACCCACAGGGGACCAGCCCCAGCATTTT.

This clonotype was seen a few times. The CDR3 nucleotides are TGTGCCAGCAGCTTAGCCGGTCGGGGGTACACTGAAGCTTTCTTT. The encoded protein is CASSLAGRGYTEAFF. J is TRBJ1-1 and V is TRBV7-9; a possible D gene is TRBD1 (5 bases). The CDR3 length is 15 residues. V was clipped by 0 bases and J by 3 bases, with 11 bases between them. CDR1 is SEHNR and CDR2 is FQNEAQ in the germline V gene (reference sequence).